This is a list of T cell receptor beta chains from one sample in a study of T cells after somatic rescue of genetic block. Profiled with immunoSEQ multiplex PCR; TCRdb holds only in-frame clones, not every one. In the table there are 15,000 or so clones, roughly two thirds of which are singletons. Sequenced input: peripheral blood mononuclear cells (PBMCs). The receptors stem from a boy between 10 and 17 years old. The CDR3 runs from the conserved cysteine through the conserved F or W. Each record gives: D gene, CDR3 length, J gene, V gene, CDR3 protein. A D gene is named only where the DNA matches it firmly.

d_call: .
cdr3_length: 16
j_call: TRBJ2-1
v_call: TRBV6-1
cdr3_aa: CASSELGGVPDNEQFF

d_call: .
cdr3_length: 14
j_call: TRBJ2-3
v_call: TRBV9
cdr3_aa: CASSVGTLADTQYF

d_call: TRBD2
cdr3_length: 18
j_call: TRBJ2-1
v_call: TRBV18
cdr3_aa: CASSPRLAGVSSYNEQFF

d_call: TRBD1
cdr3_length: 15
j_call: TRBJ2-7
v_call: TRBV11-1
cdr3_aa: CASSSPGQGSYEQYF

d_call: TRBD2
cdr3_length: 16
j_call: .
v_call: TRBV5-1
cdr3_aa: CASSAGTSGFSYEQYF

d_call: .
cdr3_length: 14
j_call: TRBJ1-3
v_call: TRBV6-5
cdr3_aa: CASSWGLSGNTIYF

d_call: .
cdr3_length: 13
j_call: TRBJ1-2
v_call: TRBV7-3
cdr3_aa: CASSLDPGGGYTF

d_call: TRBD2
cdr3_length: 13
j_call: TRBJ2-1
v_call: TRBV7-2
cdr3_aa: CASSLRLANQQFF

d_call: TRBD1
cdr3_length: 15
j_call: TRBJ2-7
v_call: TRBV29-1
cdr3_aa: CSAKSGTGAFYEQYF

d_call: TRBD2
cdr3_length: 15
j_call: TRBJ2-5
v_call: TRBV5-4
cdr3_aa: CASSLRGGYQETQYF

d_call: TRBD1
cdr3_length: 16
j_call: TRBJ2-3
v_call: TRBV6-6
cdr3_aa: CASSVAGTGSTDTQYF

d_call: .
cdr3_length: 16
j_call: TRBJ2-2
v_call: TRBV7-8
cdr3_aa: CASSLARPRKGGELFF

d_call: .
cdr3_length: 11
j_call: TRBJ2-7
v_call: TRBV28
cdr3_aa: CASSLRGQQYF

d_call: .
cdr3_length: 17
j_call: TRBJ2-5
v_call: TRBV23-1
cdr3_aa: CASTGLGGGAHQETQYF

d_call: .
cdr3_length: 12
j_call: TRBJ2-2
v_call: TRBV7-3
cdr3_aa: CASSLRGGELFF

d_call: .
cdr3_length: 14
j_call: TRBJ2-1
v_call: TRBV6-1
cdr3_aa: CASSSLSSYNEQFF

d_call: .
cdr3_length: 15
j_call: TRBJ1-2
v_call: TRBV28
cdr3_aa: CASSPLGGPNYGYTF

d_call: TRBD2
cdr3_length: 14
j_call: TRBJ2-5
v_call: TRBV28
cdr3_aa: CASSLIQREETQYF

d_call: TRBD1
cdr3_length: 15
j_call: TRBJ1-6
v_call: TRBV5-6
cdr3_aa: CASSFRDRGNSPLHF

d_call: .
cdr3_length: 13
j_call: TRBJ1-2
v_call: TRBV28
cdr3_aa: CASSRGVNYGYTF

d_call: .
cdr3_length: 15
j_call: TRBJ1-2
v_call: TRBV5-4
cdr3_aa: CASSLGRLGNYGYTF

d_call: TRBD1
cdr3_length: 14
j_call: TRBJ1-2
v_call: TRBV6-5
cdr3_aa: CASSRQGANYGYTF

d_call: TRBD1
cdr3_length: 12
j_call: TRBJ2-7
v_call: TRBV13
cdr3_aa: CASSPGTVEQYF

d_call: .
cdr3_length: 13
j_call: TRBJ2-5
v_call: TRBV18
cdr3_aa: CASSRGQKETQYF

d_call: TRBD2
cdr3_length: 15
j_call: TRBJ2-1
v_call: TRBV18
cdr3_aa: CASSPLLAGVNEQFF

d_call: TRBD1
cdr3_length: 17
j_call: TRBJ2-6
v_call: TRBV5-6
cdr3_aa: CASINLRDRTGANVLTF

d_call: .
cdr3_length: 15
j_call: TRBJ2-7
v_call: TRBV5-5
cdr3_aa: CASSLAGGSYYEQYF

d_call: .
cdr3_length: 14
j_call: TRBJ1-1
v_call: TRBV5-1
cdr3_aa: CASSWSTGAGEAFF

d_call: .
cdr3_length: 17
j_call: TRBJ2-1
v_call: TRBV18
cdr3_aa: CASSPRNQVSSYNEQFF

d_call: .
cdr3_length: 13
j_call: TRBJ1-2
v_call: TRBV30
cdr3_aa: CAWSYRDIYGYTF

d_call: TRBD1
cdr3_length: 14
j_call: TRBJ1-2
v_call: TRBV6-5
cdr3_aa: CASSSADRDDGYTF

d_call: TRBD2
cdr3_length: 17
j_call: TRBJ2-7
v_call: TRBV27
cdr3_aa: CASSLRGLAGPSYEQYF

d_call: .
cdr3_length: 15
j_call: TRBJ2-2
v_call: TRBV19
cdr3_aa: CASSLGVWNTGELFF

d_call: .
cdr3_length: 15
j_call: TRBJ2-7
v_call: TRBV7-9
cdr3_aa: CASSLAGALTYEQYF

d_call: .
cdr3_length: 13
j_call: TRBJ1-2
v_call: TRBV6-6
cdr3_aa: CASRSREGYGYTF

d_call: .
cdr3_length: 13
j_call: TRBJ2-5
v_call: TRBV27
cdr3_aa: CASSLWKGETQYF

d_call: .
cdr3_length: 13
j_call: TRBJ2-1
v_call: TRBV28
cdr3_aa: CASSLRTLNEQFF

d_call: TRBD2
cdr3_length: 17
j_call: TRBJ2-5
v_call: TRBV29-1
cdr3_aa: CSVEPHLAGGPGETQYF

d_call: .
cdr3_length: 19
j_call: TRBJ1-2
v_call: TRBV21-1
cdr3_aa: CASQPARDRGITPNYGYTF

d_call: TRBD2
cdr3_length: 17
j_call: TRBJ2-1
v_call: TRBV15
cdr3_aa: CATSGPRTSGAYNEQFF

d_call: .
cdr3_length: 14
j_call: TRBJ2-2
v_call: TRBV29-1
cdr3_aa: CSAPGPWGTGELFF

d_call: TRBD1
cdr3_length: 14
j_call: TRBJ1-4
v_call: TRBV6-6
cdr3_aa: CASSYGQGGEKLFF

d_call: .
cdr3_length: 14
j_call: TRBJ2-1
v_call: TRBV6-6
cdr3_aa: CASSYFQGTNEQFF

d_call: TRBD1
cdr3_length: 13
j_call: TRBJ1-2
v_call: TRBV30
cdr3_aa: CAWRDDRGSGYTF

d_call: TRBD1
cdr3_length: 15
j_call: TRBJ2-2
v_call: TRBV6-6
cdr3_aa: CATLGQGPTTGELFF

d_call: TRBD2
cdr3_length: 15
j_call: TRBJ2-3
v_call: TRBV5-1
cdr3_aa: CASSSAGGVTDTQYF

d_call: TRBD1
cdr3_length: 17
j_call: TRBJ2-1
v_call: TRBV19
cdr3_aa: CEHRDRELHYLDNEQFF